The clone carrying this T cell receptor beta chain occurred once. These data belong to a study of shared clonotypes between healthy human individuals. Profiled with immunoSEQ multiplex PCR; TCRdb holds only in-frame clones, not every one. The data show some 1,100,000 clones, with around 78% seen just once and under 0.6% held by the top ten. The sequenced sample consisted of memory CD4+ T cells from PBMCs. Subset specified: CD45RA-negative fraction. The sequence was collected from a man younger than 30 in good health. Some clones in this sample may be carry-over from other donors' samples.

CDR3 amino acids: CAWNPGGSGNTIYF. CDR3 nucleotide sequence: TGTGCCTGGAATCCGGGCGGGTCTGGAAACACCATATATTTT. The chain is built from TRBV30 and TRBJ1-3; no clear D. There are 14 residues in the CDR3. Trimming took off 4 bases at V and 1 base at J, with 11 bases between the two ends. The germline CDR1 and CDR2 sequences are GTSNPN and SVGIG (reference sequence).